This TCR beta chain came from a study of blood T cell repertoires in COVID-19 (dated by TCRdb to 2020 to 2022). In the study overall: Samples covering the acute and convalescent phases of COVID-19 were provided by collaborators in the United States, Italy and Spain. The prospective study material was composed of cDNA or gDNA derived from T cells, B-cell-depleted T cells, or PBMCs. Subjects who had been exposed to COVID-19, were actively infected with it, or had recovered from it provided the deeply sampled blood TCRbeta repertoires that made up the dataset. The repertoires were released in a freely available public database meant as a resource for research on the immune response to SARS-CoV-2. The samples were drawn from the first 160 participants of the ongoing ImmuneRACE study and from 950 to 1,500 subjects provided by 6 global collaborators. Nearly every sample came with metadata listing a de-identified subject ID, COVID-19 status, age in years and sex. Where available, HLA class I and class II types were taken from metadata supplied by the sample provider and were not determined by assay-based typing.

Collaborating institutions collected whole blood in K2EDTA tubes following their own protocols. For TCRbeta analysis, collaborators shipped samples as frozen whole blood, isolated PBMCs, or DNA extracted from either of those sample types. TCRbeta CDR3 regions were amplified from genomic DNA by means of the immunoSEQ Assay, a bias-controlled multiplex PCR. The authors' pipeline ran thus. Within the assay, amplification of reference gene primers was used to estimate how many nucleated cells each sample contained. Sequence reads were collapsed and filtered to measure the absolute abundance of every unique TCRbeta CDR3 rearrangement. For each sample, productive Simpson clonality was calculated as the square root of Simpson's diversity index over productive rearrangements. TCRdb mirrors the immuneACCESS table, restricted to in-frame sequences. Some clones are absent from its copies; in checked studies, under half trace to an unresolved V gene, and the reason for the others is unknown. V, J and clone size reflect that table, while D and trimming were determined from the DNA. The sample data list around 250,000 clones, and roughly 83% of these were observed just once. Of the sample, more than 9% is held by the ten largest clones.

Results and caveats for the whole study, not just this receptor: The quantity of clinical and demographic metadata differed by source and by participant and was supplied without curation.

CDR1 and CDR2 (SGHRS, YFSETQ) derive from the germline V gene. V is trimmed back by 4 bases and J by 6 bases, and the junction contains 10 bases that no gene match accounts for. From cysteine to phenylalanine, the CDR3 is 15 amino acids long. Only CDR3 DNA is held: 45 bases, read in frame from base 1. Concerning this clone itself: No antigen is known for it. Base qualities are not recorded, but no much larger clone differs from it by a single base.

The receptor comes from an older man with acute or convalescent COVID-19. The chain is encoded by TRBV5-1 joined to TRBJ1-1; 9 central nucleotides agree with TRBD1. The sample comprised peripheral blood. For the CDR3, the sequence is CASSAMGQGSAEAFF. The DNA sequence is given as TGCGCCAGCAGCGCCATGGGACAGGGTAGCGCTGAAGCTTTCTTT.